The 30 T cell receptor beta chains presented below share a single source sample, sequenced in a study of blood T cell repertoires in COVID-19. Measured with immunoSEQ multiplex PCR; TCRdb has only the in-frame clones, and not every one. The data hold some 93,000 clones, with about 88% observed a single time. Input material: peripheral blood. Receptor source: a man in his sixties with acute or convalescent COVID-19.

A few counts support this clone. The chain employs TRBV10-3 and TRBJ2-7, with a weak D call TRBD1 (5 bases). V was shortened by 10 bases and J by 5 bases, with 12 bases between the two germline ends. The CDR3 is 11 residues long. CDR1 is ENHRY, CDR2 SYGVKD, per germline. The CDR3 bases are TGTGCCACAGGGATGACCGACGAGCAGTACTTC. Amino acids: CATGMTDEQYF.

The chain has TRBV19 and TRBJ1-2; TRBD1 aligns across 10 bases. From germline, CDR1 is LNHDA and CDR2 SQIVND (reference sequence). CDR3 length: 14 amino acids. V lost 6 bases and J lost 7; bases outside the gene matches: 8. CDR3 in DNA: TGTGCCAGTAGGGGGACAGGGGAGTCCTCTGGCTACACCTTC. Translated: CASRGTGESSGYTF.

The rearrangement links TRBV5-4 to TRBJ2-5; 9 nucleotides align to TRBD1. Germline-derived CDR1 and CDR2 are SGHNT and YYREEE (reference sequence). CDR3 length equals 16 residues. V dropped 4 bases and J dropped 5; count of bases not matched to a gene: 12. The CDR3 protein is CASSAPGQGSGETQYF. DNA of the CDR3: TGTGCCAGCAGCGCACCGGGACAGGGTTCGGGGGAGACCCAGTACTTC. Based on the CDR3 plus reference TRBV5-4 and TRBJ2-5, the full variable domain is ETGVTQSPTHLIKTRGQQVTLRCSSQSGHNTVSWYQQALGQGPQFIFQYYREEENGRGNFPPRFSGLQFPNYSSELNVNALELDDSALYLCASSAPGQGSGETQYFGPGTRLLVL.

This clone was seen more than once but under ten times. This rearrangement joins TRBV28 to TRBJ1-2; D remains ambiguous. This CDR3 spans 14 amino acids. CDR1 and CDR2 from the germline V gene are MDHEN and SYDVKM. The ends were cut back, 2 bases at V and 11 bases at J, with 18 bases in the middle. This CDR3 reads CASSLHTPGSEYTF. The CDR3 DNA sequence: TGTGCCAGCAGTTTACACACCCCGGGGTCCGAGTACACCTTC.

This clone was picked up a small number of times. The J gene is TRBJ2-3, the V gene TRBV27; 8 nucleotides agree with TRBD2. This CDR3 is built from 17 residues. V gave up 5 bases and J gave up 0 bases; unmatched junction bases: 10. Germline V gene lookup returns CDR1 MNHEY and CDR2 SMNVEV (reference sequence). The CDR3 DNA is TGTGCCAGCAGTCCCGGGGGGGGGCCGTCTAGCACAGATACGCAGTATTTT. This encodes CASSPGGGPSSTDTQYF.

The J gene is TRBJ1-2, the V gene TRBV7-3; D remains ambiguous. CDR1 and CDR2 (germline): SGHTA, FQGTGA. V was trimmed by 5 bases and J by 7 bases, leaving 17 bases between them. The CDR3 loop spans 14 amino acids. Here the CDR3 reads CASSPGFSRVGYTF. In DNA form, the CDR3 reads TGTGCCAGCAGCCCCGGTTTCTCACGGGTTGGCTACACCTTC.

The V and J genes are TRBV12-3 or TRBV12-4 and TRBJ1-2; unclear D gene. The length of the CDR3 is 12 residues. With 2 bases removed from V and 8 bases from J, the gap between germline ends came to 9 bases. The chain's CDR3 is CASSLRGYGYTF. The CDR3 nucleotides are TGTGCCAGCAGTTTACGGGGTTACGGCTACACCTTC.

This chain uses TRBV7-2 with TRBJ1-2, with D tentatively TRBD1 (5 bases). The V end lost 0 bases, the J end lost 4 bases, and 12 bases lay between the germline ends. Germline V CDR1 and CDR2: SGHTA, FQGNSA. The CDR3 is 15 residues long. CDR3 protein: CASSLAGGGFYGYTF. The CDR3 DNA sequence: TGTGCCAGCAGCTTAGCAGGCGGGGGTTTCTATGGCTACACCTTC.

The gene calls are TRBV5-5 and TRBJ2-3; 8 nucleotides line up with TRBD1. From germline, CDR1 is SGHKS and CDR2 YYEKEE (reference sequence). J gave up 5 bases and V 4 bases, and 12 bases lay outside the gene matches. The CDR3 runs 16 residues. CDR3 region: CASSPRTTGVGDTQYF. Written as DNA, the CDR3 is TGTGCCAGCAGCCCTAGAACGACAGGGGTGGGAGATACGCAGTATTTT.

This chain links TRBV7-3 with TRBJ2-1, with D possibly matching TRBD2 (7 bases). Per the germline V gene, CDR1 is SGHTA and CDR2 is FQGTGA. The germline V and J ends were trimmed by 5 bases and 5 bases, with 16 bases remaining between them. This CDR3 spans 15 amino acids. The CDR3 protein is CASSPWGGRNNEQFF. The CDR3 DNA follows: TGTGCCAGCAGCCCATGGGGGGGCCGGAACAATGAGCAGTTCTTC.

V is TRBV3-1 (or the pseudogene TRBV3-2) and J is TRBJ1-3; TRBD1 agrees at 7 bases. Germline trimming cut 5 bases from V and 3 bases from J; bases unmatched to any gene: 7. The CDR3 is 15 residues long. Germline CDR1 LGHDT, CDR2 YNNKEL (reference sequence). CDR3 nucleotide sequence: TGTGCCAGCAGCACGTCCGGGACAGTTGGAAACACCATATATTTT. Amino acid sequence: CASSTSGTVGNTIYF.

The chain uses TRBV11-2 and TRBJ2-7; D gene uncertain. Per the germline V gene, CDR1 is SGHAT and CDR2 is FQNNGV. V lost 4 bases and J lost 6, with 13 bases in between. The CDR3 has 13 amino acids. The CDR3: CASSSVNQVEQYF. CDR3 sequence (DNA): TGTGCCAGCAGCTCAGTCAACCAGGTCGAGCAGTACTTC.

The genes are TRBV7-2 and TRBJ2-7; D not certain. V lost 0 bases and J lost 9, with 15 bases in between. Germline loops: CDR1 SGHTA, CDR2 FQGNSA. The CDR3 has 14 residues. The CDR3 DNA is TGTGCCAGCAGCTTAGCGCTAAGGCAGGTTGGGCAGTACTTC. It yields the protein CASSLALRQVGQYF.

The chain joins TRBV27 to TRBJ1-2; D unclear. Germline V gene sequence: CDR1 MNHEY, CDR2 SMNVEV (reference sequence). The V and J ends lost 2 bases and 0 bases respectively, with 10 bases between them. The CDR3 loop spans 15 amino acids. The CDR3 sequence is CASSLTGGANYGYTF. The CDR3 DNA reads as TGTGCCAGCAGTTTAACCGGAGGTGCTAACTATGGCTACACCTTC.

The CDR3 DNA follows: TGTGCCAGCAGTTCCCGACTAGCGGGAGGGAACACCGGGGAGCTGTTTTTT. Translating gives CASSSRLAGGNTGELFF. The chain uses TRBV27 and TRBJ2-2, with TRBD2 matching over 13 bases. The CDR3 has 17 residues. V shed 4 bases, J shed 1 base, and the junction held 3 bases outside the gene matches. Looked up from germline, CDR1 is MNHEY and CDR2 is SMNVEV (reference sequence).

The chain is built from TRBV30 and TRBJ1-1; D not certain. The germline V and J ends were trimmed by 1 base and 1 base, with 16 bases remaining between them. The CDR3 is made up of 16 amino acids. Germline CDR1 is GTSNPN and CDR2 is SVGIG (reference sequence). In nucleotides, the CDR3 is TGTGCCTGGAGTGGGGATTTGGGGAGGCCGAACACTGAAGCTTTCTTT. It yields the protein CAWSGDLGRPNTEAFF.

The chain carries TRBV30 and TRBJ2-3; 9 nucleotides line up with TRBD2. The junction had 16 bases not matched to a gene; V was cut back by 0 bases and J by 0 bases. The CDR3 consists of 20 residues. In germline, CDR1 is GTSNPN, CDR2 SVGIG (reference sequence). The CDR3 region is CAWSVLSTGGRVPSTDTQYF. CDR3 in DNA: TGTGCCTGGAGTGTACTCTCTACCGGCGGGAGGGTTCCTAGCACAGATACGCAGTATTTT. The full variable domain, its missing parts supplied by reference TRBV30 and TRBJ2-3, is SQTIHQWPATLVQPVGSPLSLECTVEGTSNPNLYWYRQAAGRGLQLLFYSVGIGQISSEVPQNLSASRPQDRQFILSSKKLLLSDSGFYLCAWSVLSTGGRVPSTDTQYFGPGTRLTVL.

CDR3 protein: CASSYRGSRTDTQYF. The CDR3 DNA sequence: TGTGCCAGCAGCTACCGCGGTTCCCGCACAGATACGCAGTATTTT. This sequence joins TRBV7-3 and TRBJ2-3; D is unclear. Trimming shortened V by 4 bases and J by 1 base, and 12 bases separated the two germline ends. This CDR3 has 15 amino acids. Germline assignment: CDR1 SGHTA and CDR2 FQGTGA.

The chain links TRBV3-1 (or the pseudogene TRBV3-2) to TRBJ1-1, with 7 bases aligning to TRBD1. This CDR3 contains 16 residues. With 0 bases clipped from V and 3 bases from J, the junction kept 7 bases outside the gene matches. In germline, CDR1 is LGHDT, CDR2 YNNKEL (reference sequence). The CDR3 DNA reads TGTGCCAGCAGCCAAGAGGCAGGGGGTCCGTACACTGAAGCTTTCTTT. It is translated as CASSQEAGGPYTEAFF.

The V call is TRBV6-6, the J call TRBJ1-2, with D possibly matching TRBD1 (6 bases). The CDR3 runs 14 residues. V lost 6 bases and J 1 base, leaving 12 bases between the germline ends. Germline lookup yields CDR1 MNHNY and CDR2 SVGAGI (reference sequence). The DNA for the CDR3 is TGTGCCAGCAGATCGACAGGCTTTAACTATGGCTACACCTTC. Translating gives CASRSTGFNYGYTF.

The J gene is TRBJ1-2, the V gene TRBV27, with 7 bases aligning to TRBD1. This CDR3 region has 15 residues. V trimming: 4 bases; J trimming: 4 bases; junction bases outside the gene matches: 9. The germline V gene encodes CDR1 MNHEY and CDR2 SMNVEV (reference sequence). The CDR3 is CASSSTSRQGYGYTF. The CDR3 nucleotides are TGTGCCAGCAGTTCCACCTCCCGACAGGGCTATGGCTACACCTTC.

The chain links TRBV3-1 (or the pseudogene TRBV3-2) to TRBJ2-1; D is perhaps TRBD2 (5 bases). The germline V gene encodes CDR1 LGHDT and CDR2 YNNKEL (reference sequence). V gave up 4 bases and J gave up 2 bases, with 15 bases separating them. This CDR3 has 16 residues. This chain's CDR3 is CASSLILGRAYNEQFF. CDR3 nucleotides: TGTGCCAGCAGCCTAATACTGGGGAGAGCCTACAATGAGCAGTTCTTC.

The chain joins TRBV24-1 to TRBJ2-3, with D possibly TRBD1 on 6 matching bases. CDR1 and CDR2 from the germline V gene are KGHDR and SFDVKD. Trimming took 7 bases from V and 4 from J, leaving 11 bases between them. The CDR3 runs 13 residues. The CDR3 region is CATSRGISDTQYF. For the CDR3, the DNA is TGTGCCACCAGCAGGGGTATTTCAGATACGCAGTATTTT.

The J gene is TRBJ2-3, the V gene TRBV7-2; D is unresolved. CDR3 length: 16 amino acids. Germline V gives CDR1 SGHTA, CDR2 FQGNSA. The germline V and J ends were trimmed by 0 bases and 0 bases, with 10 bases remaining between them. This chain's CDR3 is CASSLALGTSTDTQYF. CDR3 nucleotide sequence: TGTGCCAGCAGCTTAGCGCTAGGAACAAGCACAGATACGCAGTATTTT.

This rearrangement joins TRBV2 to TRBJ2-7, with D maybe TRBD2 (6 bases). Trimming took 7 bases from V and 1 from J, leaving 23 bases between them. Germline CDR1 reads SNHLY; CDR2 reads FYNNEI. The CDR3 spans 17 residues. CDR3 region: CASKPRVANLASYEQYF. The CDR3 coding sequence is TGTGCCAGCAAGCCCAGAGTAGCTAACCTAGCGTCCTACGAGCAGTACTTC. Complete variable domain (other parts from reference TRBV2 and TRBJ2-7): EPEVTQTPSHQVTQMGQEVILRCVPISNHLYFYWYRQILGQKVEFLVSFYNNEISEKSEIFDDQFSVERPDGSNFTLKIRSTKLEDSAMYFCASKPRVANLASYEQYFGPGTRLTVT.

V is TRBV28 and J is TRBJ1-6; D is perhaps TRBD1 (5 bases). The CDR3 extends over 15 amino acids. V lost 2 bases and J 7 bases, leaving 12 bases between the germline ends. Germline CDR1 and CDR2: MDHEN and SYDVKM. The CDR3 spells CASSLMQGVNSPLHF. DNA of the CDR3: TGTGCCAGCAGTTTAATGCAGGGTGTCAATTCACCCCTCCACTTT.

V is TRBV6-1 and J is TRBJ2-7; possible D gene TRBD1, 5 bases. V was cut by 0 bases and J by 2 bases, with 20 bases left in between. Germline V CDR1 and CDR2: MNHNS, SASEGT. This CDR3 contains 18 residues. The CDR3: CASSEAIPGRAFPYEQYF. The CDR3 coding sequence is TGTGCCAGCAGTGAAGCGATCCCGGGCAGGGCGTTCCCCTACGAGCAGTACTTC.

This clone has more than one count but fewer than ten. The chain employs TRBV10-2 and TRBJ1-1; 7 bases agree with TRBD1. With 5 bases clipped from V and 0 bases from J, the junction kept 6 bases outside the gene matches. This CDR3 comprises 15 residues. The germline gives CDR1 WSHSY, CDR2 SAAADI. CDR3 bases: TGCGCCAGCAGTTTTAGGGGGCGTTTGAACACTGAAGCTTTCTTT. The encoded protein is CASSFRGRLNTEAFF.

DNA of the CDR3: TGTGCCAGCAGTAGGACAACCAATAATGAAAAACTGTTTTTT. Amino acids: CASSRTTNNEKLFF. V is TRBV6-5 and J is TRBJ1-4; possibly TRBD1 for D (5 bases). Per germline, CDR1 MNHEY and CDR2 SVGAGI. With 5 bases removed from V and 4 bases from J, the gap between germline ends came to 11 bases. This CDR3 has 14 amino acids.

The rearrangement links TRBV19 to TRBJ2-1, with 7 bases aligning to TRBD1. The CDR3 is 15 residues long. The trim removed 6 bases at V and 0 bases at J, leaving 5 bases unmatched. Germline values: CDR1 LNHDA, CDR2 SQIVND (reference sequence). Written as DNA, the CDR3 is TGTGCCAGTAGCGCACAGGGGAGCTCCTACAATGAGCAGTTCTTC. Translating gives CASSAQGSSYNEQFF. Filled out from reference TRBV19 and TRBJ2-1, the complete variable domain reads DGGITQSPKYLFRKEGQNVTLSCEQNLNHDAMYWYRQDPGQGLRLIYYSQIVNDFQKGDIAEGYSVSREKKESFPLTVTSAQKNPTAFYLCASSAQGSSYNEQFFGPGTRLTVL.